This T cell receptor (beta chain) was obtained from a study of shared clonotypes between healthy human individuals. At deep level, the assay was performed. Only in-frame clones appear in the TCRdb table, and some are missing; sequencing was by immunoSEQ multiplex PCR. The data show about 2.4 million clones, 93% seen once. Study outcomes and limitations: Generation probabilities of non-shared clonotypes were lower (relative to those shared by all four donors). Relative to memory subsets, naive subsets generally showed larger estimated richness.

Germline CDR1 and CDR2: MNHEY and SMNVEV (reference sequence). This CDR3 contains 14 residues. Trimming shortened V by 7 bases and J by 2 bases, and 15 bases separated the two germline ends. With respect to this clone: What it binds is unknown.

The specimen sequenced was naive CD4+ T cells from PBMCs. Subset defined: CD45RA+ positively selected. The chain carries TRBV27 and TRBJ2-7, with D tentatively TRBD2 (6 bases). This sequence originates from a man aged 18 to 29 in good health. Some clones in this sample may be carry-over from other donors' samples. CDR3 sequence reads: CASKLGLMAYEQYF. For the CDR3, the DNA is TGTGCCAGCAAATTGGGACTCATGGCCTACGAGCAGTACTTC.